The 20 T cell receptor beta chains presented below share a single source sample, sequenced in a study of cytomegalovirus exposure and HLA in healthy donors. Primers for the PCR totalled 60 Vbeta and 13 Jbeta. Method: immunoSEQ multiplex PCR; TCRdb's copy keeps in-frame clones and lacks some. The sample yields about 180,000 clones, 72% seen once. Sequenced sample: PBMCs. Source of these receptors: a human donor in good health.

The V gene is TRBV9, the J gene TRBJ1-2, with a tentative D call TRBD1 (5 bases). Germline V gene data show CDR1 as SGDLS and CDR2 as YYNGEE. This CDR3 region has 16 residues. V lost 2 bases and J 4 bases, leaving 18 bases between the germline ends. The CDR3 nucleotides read TGTGCCAGCAGCGTTACGGGGGGGGGAGGGAGCTATGGCTACACCTTC. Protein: CASSVTGGGGSYGYTF.

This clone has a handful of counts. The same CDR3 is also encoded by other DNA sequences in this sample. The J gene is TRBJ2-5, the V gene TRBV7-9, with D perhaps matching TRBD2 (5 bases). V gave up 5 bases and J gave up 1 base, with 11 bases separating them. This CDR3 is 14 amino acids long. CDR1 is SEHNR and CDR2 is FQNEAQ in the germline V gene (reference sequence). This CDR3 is CASSLRGVQETQYF. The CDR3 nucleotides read TGTGCCAGCAGCCTCCGGGGAGTCCAAGAGACCCAGTACTTC. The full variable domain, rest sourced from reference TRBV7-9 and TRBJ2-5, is DTGVSQNPRHKITKRGQNVTFRCDPISEHNRLYWYRQTLGQGPEFLTYFQNEAQLEKSRLLSDRFSAERPKGSFSTLEIQRTEQGDSAMYLCASSLRGVQETQYFGPGTRLLVL.

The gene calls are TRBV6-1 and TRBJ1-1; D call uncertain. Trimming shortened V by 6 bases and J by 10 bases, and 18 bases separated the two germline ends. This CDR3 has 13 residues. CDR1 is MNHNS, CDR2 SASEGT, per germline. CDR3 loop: CASSFPGGGGAFF. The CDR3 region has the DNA TGTGCCAGCAGCTTCCCGGGCGGCGGAGGAGCTTTCTTT.

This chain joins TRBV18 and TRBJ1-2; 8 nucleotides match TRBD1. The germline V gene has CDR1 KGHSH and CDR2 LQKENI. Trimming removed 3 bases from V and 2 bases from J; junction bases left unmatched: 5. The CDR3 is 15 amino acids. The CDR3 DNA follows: TGTGCCAGCTCACCTATGACAGGGGAGAACTATGGCTACACCTTC. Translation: CASSPMTGENYGYTF.

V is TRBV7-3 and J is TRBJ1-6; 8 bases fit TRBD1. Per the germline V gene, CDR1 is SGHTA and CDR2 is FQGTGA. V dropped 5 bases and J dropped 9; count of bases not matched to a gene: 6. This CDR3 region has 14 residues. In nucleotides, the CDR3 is TGTGCCAGCAGCCGCGGACAGGGATCTTCACCCCTCCACTTT. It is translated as CASSRGQGSSPLHF.

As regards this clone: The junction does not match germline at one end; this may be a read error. The CDR3 reads CASSGTSTSGQYF. The DNA of the CDR3 is TGTGCTAGCAGCGGAACCTCTACTAGCGGCCAGTACTTC. The gene calls are TRBV7-7 and TRBJ2-5, with 8 bases fitting TRBD2. The CDR3 contains 13 residues. Germline values: CDR1 SSHAT, CDR2 FNYEAQ (reference sequence).

The CDR3 protein is CASSLAGSNEKLFF. The CDR3 bases are TGCGCCAGCAGCTTGGCAGGTAGTAATGAAAAACTGTTTTTT. The chain is built from TRBV5-1 and TRBJ1-4; D is unresolved. This CDR3 comprises 14 residues. Germline CDR1 SGHRS, CDR2 YFSETQ. V lost 0 bases and J 4 bases, leaving 7 bases between the germline ends. The full variable domain, completed using reference TRBV5-1 and TRBJ1-4, is KAGVTQTPRYLIKTRGQQVTLSCSPISGHRSVSWYQQTPGQGLQFLFEYFSETQRNKGNFPGRFSGRQFSNSRSEMNVSTLELGDSALYLCASSLAGSNEKLFFGSGTQLSVL.

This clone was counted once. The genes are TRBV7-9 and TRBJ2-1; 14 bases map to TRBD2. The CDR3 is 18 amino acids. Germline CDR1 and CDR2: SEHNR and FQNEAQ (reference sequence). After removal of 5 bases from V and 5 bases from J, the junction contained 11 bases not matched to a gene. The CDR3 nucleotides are TGTGCCAGCAGCGCGAAGATAGGGACTAGCGGGGGAAACAATGAGCAGTTCTTC. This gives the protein CASSAKIGTSGGNNEQFF.

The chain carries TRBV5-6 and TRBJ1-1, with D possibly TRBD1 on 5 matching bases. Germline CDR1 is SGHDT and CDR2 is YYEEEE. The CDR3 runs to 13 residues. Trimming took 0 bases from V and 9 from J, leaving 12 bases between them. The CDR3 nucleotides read TGTGCCAGCAGCTTGGAGGGTCGGACAAAAGCTTTCTTT. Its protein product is CASSLEGRTKAFF.

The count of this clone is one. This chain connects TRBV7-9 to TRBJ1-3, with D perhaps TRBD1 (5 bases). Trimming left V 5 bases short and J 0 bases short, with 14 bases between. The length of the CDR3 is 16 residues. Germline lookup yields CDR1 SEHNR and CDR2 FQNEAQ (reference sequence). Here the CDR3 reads CASSRGNSNSGNTIYF. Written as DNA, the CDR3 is TGTGCCAGCAGCCGGGGGAACTCTAACTCTGGAAACACCATATATTTT.

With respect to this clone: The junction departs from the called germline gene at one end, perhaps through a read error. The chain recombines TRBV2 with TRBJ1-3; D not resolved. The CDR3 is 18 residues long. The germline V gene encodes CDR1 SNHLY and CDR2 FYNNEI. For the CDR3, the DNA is TGTGCCGGCAGTGAAGTCGGCCTTCTTCAGGCTGGAGGAAACACCATATATTTT. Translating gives CAGSEVGLLQAGGNTIYF.

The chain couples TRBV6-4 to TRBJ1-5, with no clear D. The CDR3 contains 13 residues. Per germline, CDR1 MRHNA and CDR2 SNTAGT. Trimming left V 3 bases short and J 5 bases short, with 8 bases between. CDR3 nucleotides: TGTGCCAGCAGTGAAGAGGAGGATCAGCCCCAGCATTTT. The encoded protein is CASSEEEDQPQHF.

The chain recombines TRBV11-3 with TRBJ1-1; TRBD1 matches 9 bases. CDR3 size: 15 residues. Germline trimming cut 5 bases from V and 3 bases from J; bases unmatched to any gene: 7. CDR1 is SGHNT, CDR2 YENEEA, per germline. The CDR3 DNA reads TGTGCCAGCAGCCCAAGACAGGGGGTTCACACTGAAGCTTTCTTT. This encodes CASSPRQGVHTEAFF. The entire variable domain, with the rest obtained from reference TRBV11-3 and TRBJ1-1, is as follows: EAGVVQSPRYKIIEKKQPVAFWCNPISGHNTLYWYLQNLGQGPELLIRYENEEAVDDSQLPKDRFSAERLKGVDSTLKIQPAELGDSAVYLCASSPRQGVHTEAFFGQGTRLTVV.

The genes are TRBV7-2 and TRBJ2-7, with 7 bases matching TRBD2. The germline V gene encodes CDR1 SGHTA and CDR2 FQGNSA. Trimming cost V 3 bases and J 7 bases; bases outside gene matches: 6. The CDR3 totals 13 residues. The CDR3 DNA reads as TGTGCCAGCAGCTTCGGACTAGTTCAAGAGCAGTACTTC. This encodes CASSFGLVQEQYF.

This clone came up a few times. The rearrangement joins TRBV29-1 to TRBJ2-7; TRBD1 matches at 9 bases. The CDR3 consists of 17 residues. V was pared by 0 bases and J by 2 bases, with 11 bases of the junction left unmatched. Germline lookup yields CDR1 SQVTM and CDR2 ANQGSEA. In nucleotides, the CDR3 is TGCAGCGTTGAAGATCGACGCCCCCGACAGGGGGCCTACGAGCAGTACTTC. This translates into CSVEDRRPRQGAYEQYF.

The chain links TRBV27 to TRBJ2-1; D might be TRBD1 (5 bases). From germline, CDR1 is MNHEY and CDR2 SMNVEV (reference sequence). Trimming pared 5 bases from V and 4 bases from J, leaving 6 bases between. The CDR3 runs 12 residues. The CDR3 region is CASSRGYNEQFF. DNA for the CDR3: TGTGCCAGCAGTAGGGGTTACAATGAGCAGTTCTTC.

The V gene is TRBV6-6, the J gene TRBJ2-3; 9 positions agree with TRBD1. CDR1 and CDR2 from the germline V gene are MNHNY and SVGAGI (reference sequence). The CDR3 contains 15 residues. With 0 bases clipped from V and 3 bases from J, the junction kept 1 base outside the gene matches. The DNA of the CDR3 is TGTGCCAGCAGTTACTCGGGACAGGGAACAGATACGCAGTATTTT. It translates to CASSYSGQGTDTQYF.

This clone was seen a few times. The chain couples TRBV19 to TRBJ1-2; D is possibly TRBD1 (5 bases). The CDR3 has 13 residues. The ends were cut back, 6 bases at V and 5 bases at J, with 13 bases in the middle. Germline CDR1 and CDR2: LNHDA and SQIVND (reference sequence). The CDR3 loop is CASRRTQEYGYTF. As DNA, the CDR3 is TGTGCCAGTAGGAGGACACAAGAGTATGGCTACACCTTC.

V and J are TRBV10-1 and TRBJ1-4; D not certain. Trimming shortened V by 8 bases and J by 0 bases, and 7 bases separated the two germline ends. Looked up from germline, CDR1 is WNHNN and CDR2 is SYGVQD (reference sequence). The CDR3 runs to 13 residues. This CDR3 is CASLGATNEKLFF. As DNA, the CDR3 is TGCGCCAGCTTGGGAGCAACTAATGAAAAACTGTTTTTT.

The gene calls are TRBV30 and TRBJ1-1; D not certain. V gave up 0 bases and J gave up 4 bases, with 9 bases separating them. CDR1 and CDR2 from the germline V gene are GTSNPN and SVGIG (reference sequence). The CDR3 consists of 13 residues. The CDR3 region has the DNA TGTGCCTGGAGTGTTCGGGTGGGCACTGAAGCTTTCTTT. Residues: CAWSVRVGTEAFF. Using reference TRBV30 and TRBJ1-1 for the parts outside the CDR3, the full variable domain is SQTIHQWPATLVQPVGSPLSLECTVEGTSNPNLYWYRQAAGRGLQLLFYSVGIGQISSEVPQNLSASRPQDRQFILSSKKLLLSDSGFYLCAWSVRVGTEAFFGQGTRLTVV.